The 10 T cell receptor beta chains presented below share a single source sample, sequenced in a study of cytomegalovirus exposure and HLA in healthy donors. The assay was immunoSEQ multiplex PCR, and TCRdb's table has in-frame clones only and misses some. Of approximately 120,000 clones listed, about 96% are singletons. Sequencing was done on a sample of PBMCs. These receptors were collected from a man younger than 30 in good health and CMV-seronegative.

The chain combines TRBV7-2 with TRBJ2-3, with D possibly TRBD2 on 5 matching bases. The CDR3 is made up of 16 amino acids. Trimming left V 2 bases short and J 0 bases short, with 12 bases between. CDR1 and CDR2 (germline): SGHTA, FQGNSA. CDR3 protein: CASSLRSGSSTDTQYF. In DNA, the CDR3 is TGTGCCAGCAGCTTACGAAGCGGCTCTAGCACAGATACGCAGTATTTT.

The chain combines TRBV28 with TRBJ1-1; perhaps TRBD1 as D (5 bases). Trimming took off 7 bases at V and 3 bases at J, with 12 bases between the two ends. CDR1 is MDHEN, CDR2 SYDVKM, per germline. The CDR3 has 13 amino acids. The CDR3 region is CASKGKGHTEAFF. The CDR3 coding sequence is TGTGCCAGCAAGGGGAAGGGGCACACTGAAGCTTTCTTT.

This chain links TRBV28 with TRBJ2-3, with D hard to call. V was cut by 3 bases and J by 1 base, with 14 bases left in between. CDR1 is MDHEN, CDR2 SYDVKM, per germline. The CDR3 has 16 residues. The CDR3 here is CASSFVELAGTDTQYF. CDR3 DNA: TGTGCCAGCAGTTTTGTTGAACTTGCGGGCACAGATACGCAGTATTTT.

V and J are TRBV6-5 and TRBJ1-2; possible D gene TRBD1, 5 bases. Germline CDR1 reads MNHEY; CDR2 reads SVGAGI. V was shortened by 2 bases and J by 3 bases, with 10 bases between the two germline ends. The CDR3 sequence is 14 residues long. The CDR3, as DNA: TGTGCCAGCAGTTACAGCAGGGAAGACTATGGCTACACCTTC. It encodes CASSYSREDYGYTF.

The CDR3 nucleotides are TGTGCCAGCAGTGACTTCAAGACTAGCGGGAACAATGAGCAGTTCTTC. Its translation is CASSDFKTSGNNEQFF. V is TRBV6-6 and J is TRBJ2-1, with 11 bases fitting TRBD2. The CDR3 is made up of 16 amino acids. The V gene's germline CDR1 is MNHNY and CDR2 SVGAGI (reference sequence). The V gene end was trimmed by 5 bases and the J gene end by 5 bases; junction bases not matched to a gene: 8.

DNA for the CDR3: TGTGCCATCAGTGACGGCGGGAGGGCCCCCACAGATACGCAGTATTTT. It specifies CAISDGGRAPTDTQYF. The V gene is TRBV10-3, the J gene TRBJ2-3, with 9 nucleotides matching TRBD2. The CDR3 covers 16 residues. Losses at the gene ends were 3 bases for V and 2 bases for J; bases not matched to a gene: 6. The germline CDR1 and CDR2 sequences are ENHRY and SYGVKD.

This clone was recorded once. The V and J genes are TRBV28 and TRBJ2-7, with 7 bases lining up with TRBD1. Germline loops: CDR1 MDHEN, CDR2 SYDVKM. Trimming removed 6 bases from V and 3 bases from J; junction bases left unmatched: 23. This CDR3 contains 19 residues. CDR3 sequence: CASSQLLGQAIRSNYEQYF. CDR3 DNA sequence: TGTGCCAGCAGCCAACTCCTCGGACAGGCCATCCGGTCGAACTACGAGCAGTACTTC.

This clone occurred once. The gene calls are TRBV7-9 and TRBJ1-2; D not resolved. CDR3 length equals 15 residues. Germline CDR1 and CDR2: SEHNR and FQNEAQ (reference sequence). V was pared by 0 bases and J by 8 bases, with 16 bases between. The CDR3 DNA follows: TGTGCCAGCAGCTTAGCGGAAAGGTTACGAGGGGGCTACACCTTC. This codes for CASSLAERLRGGYTF.

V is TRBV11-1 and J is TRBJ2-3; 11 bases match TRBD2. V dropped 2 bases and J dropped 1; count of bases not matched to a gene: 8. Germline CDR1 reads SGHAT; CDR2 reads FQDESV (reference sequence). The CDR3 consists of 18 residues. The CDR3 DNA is TGTGCCAGCAGCTTAACTAGCGGGAGCCTCCCGGGCACAGATACGCAGTATTTT. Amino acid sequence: CASSLTSGSLPGTDTQYF.

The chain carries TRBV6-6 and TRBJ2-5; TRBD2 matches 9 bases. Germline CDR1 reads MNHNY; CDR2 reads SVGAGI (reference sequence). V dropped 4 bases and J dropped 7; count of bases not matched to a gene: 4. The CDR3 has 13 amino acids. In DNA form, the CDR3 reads TGTGCCAGCAGTTTAGCGGGAGCCGGGACCCAGTACTTC. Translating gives CASSLAGAGTQYF.